These 5 T cell receptor beta chains share one sample of origin, sequenced in a study of T cells after yellow fever vaccination. TCRdb recomputed calls from the 5' RACE reads with MiXCR, one row per CDR3 protein. Among some 350,000 distinct CDR3 sequences listed, 8% to 10% were seen once. The sequencing used PBMCs, collected on the day of the first yellow fever vaccination. These receptors were obtained from a man aged 18 to 35 who received the YFV17D yellow fever vaccine.

The gene calls are TRBV12-3 or TRBV12-4 and TRBJ2-5, with D perhaps matching TRBD2 (5 bases). The length of the CDR3 is 14 residues. The ends were cut back, 6 bases at V and 5 bases at J, with 16 bases in the middle. The CDR3 here is CASRGDYPPETQYF. The DNA of the CDR3 is TGTGCCAGCAGGGGAGACTATCCCCCGGAGACCCAGTACTTC.

The J gene is TRBJ2-2, the V gene TRBV20-1, with 9 bases lining up with TRBD1. V shed 4 bases and J 0 bases; nucleotides not matched to a gene: 3. The CDR3 covers 15 residues. Germline V lookup: CDR1 DFQATT, CDR2 SNEGSKA (reference sequence). This chain's CDR3 is CSAIRTGANTGELFF. The CDR3 nucleotides read TGCAGTGCTATACGGACAGGGGCGAACACCGGGGAGCTGTTTTTT.

The chain combines TRBV27 with TRBJ2-5, with D possibly matching TRBD1 (5 bases). V lost 8 bases to trimming and J lost 2 bases, with 9 bases between them. CDR3 length: 12 amino acids. CDR1 is MNHEY and CDR2 is SMNVEV in the germline V gene (reference sequence). As DNA, the CDR3 is TGTGCCAGCCGAAGGGGACAAGAGACCCAGTACTTC. Translating gives CASRRGQETQYF.

The gene calls are TRBV20-1 and TRBJ2-7; TRBD1 matches at 9 bases. The length of the CDR3 is 14 residues. Losses at the gene ends were 5 bases for V and 6 bases for J; bases not matched to a gene: 11. The germline gives CDR1 DFQATT, CDR2 SNEGSKA (reference sequence). CDR3 protein: CSARTETGGLEQYV. Written as DNA, the CDR3 is TGCAGTGCTCGGACGGAGACAGGGGGTCTCGAGCAGTACGTC.

J is TRBJ2-6 and V is TRBV4-3; D gene ambiguous. The CDR3 extends over 16 amino acids. V was clipped by 0 bases and J by 0 bases, with 6 bases between them. From germline, CDR1 is LGHNA and CDR2 YSLEER. CDR3 region: CASSQDTPSGANVLTF. The CDR3 region has the DNA TGCGCCAGCAGCCAAGATACGCCCTCTGGGGCCAACGTCCTGACTTTC.